A single sample is the source of the 17 T cell receptor beta chains below, sequenced in a study of blood T cell repertoires in COVID-19. Clones were read by immunoSEQ multiplex PCR, and TCRdb kept only the in-frame ones, dropping some. The data contain approximately 62,000 clones, 80% to 90% of them singletons. The sample consisted of peripheral blood. The receptor source for this set is a man aged 80 or over with acute or convalescent COVID-19.

The V call is TRBV2, the J call TRBJ1-6; D perhaps matches TRBD1 (5 bases). V was cut by 3 bases and J by 9 bases, with 15 bases left in between. The germline V gene encodes CDR1 SNHLY and CDR2 FYNNEI. The CDR3 consists of 15 residues. CDR3 coding DNA: TGTGCCAGCAGTGAGGAGGGACCGGATCGTTCACCCCTCCACTTT. It codes for CASSEEGPDRSPLHF. Supplemented by reference TRBV2 and TRBJ1-6, the full variable domain reads EPEVTQTPSHQVTQMGQEVILRCVPISNHLYFYWYRQILGQKVEFLVSFYNNEISEKSEIFDDQFSVERPDGSNFTLKIRSTKLEDSAMYFCASSEEGPDRSPLHFGNGTRLTVT.

As to this clone: The junction shows a germline mismatch at one end, possibly a read error. CDR3 in amino acids: CASSSQGGGTDTQYF. In DNA form, the CDR3 reads TGTGCTAGCAGCTCACAGGGCGGGGGAACAGATACGCAGTATTTT. This chain uses TRBV7-7 with TRBJ2-3; weak D call: TRBD2 (7 bases). The V gene's germline CDR1 is SSHAT and CDR2 FNYEAQ (reference sequence). This CDR3 contains 15 residues.

Here the CDR3 DNA reads TGCGCCAGCAGCGGCGTCGGGACAGGGTTTACCTACGAGCAGTACTTC. As protein: CASSGVGTGFTYEQYF. This chain uses TRBV5-1 with TRBJ2-7, with 9 nucleotides matching TRBD1. After removal of 4 bases from V and 2 bases from J, the junction contained 10 bases not matched to a gene. CDR3 length: 16 amino acids. Germline CDR1 SGHRS, CDR2 YFSETQ.

Worth noting for this clone: Compared with germline, one end of the junction differs, possibly owing to a read error. The rearrangement uses TRBV6-1 and TRBJ2-5; D is perhaps TRBD2 (7 bases). The length of the CDR3 is 16 residues. Germline CDR1 and CDR2: MNHNS and SASEGT. CDR3 nucleotide sequence: TGTGCCAGCTGTGAAGCGACTCGGGGGGCCGGGGAGACCCAGTACTTC. Its protein product is CASCEATRGAGETQYF.

V and J are TRBV5-1 and TRBJ1-1, with D uncertain. Per germline, CDR1 SGHRS and CDR2 YFSETQ. The V and J ends lost 0 bases and 1 base respectively, with 10 bases between them. The CDR3 length is 15 residues. The CDR3 DNA is TGCGCCAGCAGCTTGGCCGAACGCGGGAACACTGAAGCTTTCTTT. Protein: CASSLAERGNTEAFF.

A single count supports this clone. V and J are TRBV7-9 and TRBJ1-4, with 11 bases identical to TRBD1. V lost 4 bases to trimming and J lost 7 bases; unmatched junction nucleotides: 11. The CDR3 runs 17 residues. The germline V gene encodes CDR1 SEHNR and CDR2 FQNEAQ (reference sequence). The CDR3 region has the DNA TGTGCCAGCAGCTCCCCGGACAGGGGGCTGAACAGTGAAAAACTGTTTTTT. This sequence encodes CASSSPDRGLNSEKLFF.

In this sample, this clone turned up a few times. V usage is TRBV5-1 and J usage is TRBJ2-6; possibly TRBD2 for D (7 bases). V lost 3 bases and J lost 0, with 19 bases in between. Germline-derived CDR1 and CDR2 are SGHRS and YFSETQ. CDR3 length equals 19 residues. CDR3 DNA sequence: TGCGCCAGCAGCTCGTTGGACAGACCGGGGGGCTCTGGGGCCAACGTCCTGACTTTC. Translating gives CASSSLDRPGGSGANVLTF.

This chain links TRBV29-1 with TRBJ1-2; no clear D gene. Trimming removed 6 bases from V and 0 bases from J, with 8 bases in between. The length of the CDR3 is 12 residues. Looked up from germline, CDR1 is SQVTM and CDR2 is ANQGSEA. CDR3 DNA sequence: TGCAGCGTCGGACTGCCTAACTATGGCTACACCTTC. Its translation: CSVGLPNYGYTF.

V and J are TRBV6-5 and TRBJ1-1; D might be TRBD1 (6 bases). Per the germline V gene, CDR1 is MNHEY and CDR2 is SVGAGI. CDR3 length: 13 residues. With 6 bases removed from V and 4 bases from J, the gap between germline ends came to 12 bases. The CDR3 DNA reads as TGTGCCAGCAGCAAGCAGGGGAGCACTGAAGCTTTCTTT. Its translation: CASSKQGSTEAFF.

Details on this clone: A junction end diverges from the germline sequence, so it may reflect a read error. The genes are TRBV7-7 and TRBJ1-1, with D possibly matching TRBD1 (6 bases). Germline V gene data show CDR1 as SSHAT and CDR2 as FNYEAQ (reference sequence). This CDR3 contains 13 residues. CDR3 coding DNA: TGTGCTAGCAGCAAGGACAGGAACACTGAAGCTTTCTTT. Its translation: CASSKDRNTEAFF.

The rearrangement links TRBV27 to TRBJ2-1; 7 bases are a match to TRBD2. Per germline, CDR1 MNHEY and CDR2 SMNVEV (reference sequence). The CDR3 is 13 amino acids. Unmatched junction bases numbered 4, after V lost 4 bases and J lost 7 bases. CDR3 bases: TGTGCCAGCAGTTCTAGCGGTGTAAATGAGCAGTTCTTC. Protein sequence: CASSSSGVNEQFF.

This clone appeared once. V and J are TRBV6-5 and TRBJ2-7; no reliable D call. CDR1 and CDR2 from the germline V gene are MNHEY and SVGAGI. The CDR3 is 14 amino acids. The V gene lost 1 base and the J gene lost 5 bases, with 12 bases spanning the gap. The CDR3 coding sequence is TGTGCCAGCAGTTACTATACGAACAGCCACGAGCAGTACTTC. Its translation is CASSYYTNSHEQYF.

The rearrangement joins TRBV6-6 to TRBJ1-2; possible D gene TRBD1, 5 bases. This CDR3 contains 16 residues. V was shortened by 7 bases and J by 1 base, with 19 bases between the two germline ends. Germline loops: CDR1 MNHNY, CDR2 SVGAGI (reference sequence). The CDR3 loop is CASIFSNRIHNYGYTF. CDR3 in DNA: TGTGCCAGCATTTTCTCGAACAGGATCCATAACTATGGCTACACCTTC.

V and J are TRBV18 and TRBJ1-2, with D perhaps TRBD1 (5 bases). Germline assignment: CDR1 KGHSH and CDR2 LQKENI. Trimming cost V 3 bases and J 6 bases, with 11 bases left between them. This CDR3 has 13 residues. The CDR3 here is CASSPGRGDGYTF. The CDR3 region has the DNA TGTGCCAGCTCACCTGGAAGGGGCGATGGCTACACCTTC.

The genes are TRBV3-1 (or the pseudogene TRBV3-2) and TRBJ1-1, with D tentatively TRBD1 (5 bases). The CDR3 has 14 amino acids. Germline CDR1 reads LGHDT; CDR2 reads YNNKEL (reference sequence). V was cut by 4 bases and J by 4 bases, with 13 bases left in between. For the CDR3, the DNA is TGTGCCAGCAGCCTGGGCGGGGCGGGCACTGAAGCTTTCTTT. The encoded protein is CASSLGGAGTEAFF.

The chain uses TRBV11-2 and TRBJ1-2; the D gene is possibly TRBD1 (5 bases). This CDR3 is 14 amino acids long. The germline V gene has CDR1 SGHAT and CDR2 FQNNGV. V shed 1 base and J shed 0 bases, with 6 bases lying between them. The CDR3 DNA reads TGTGCCAGCAGCTTAGTGGACACTAACTATGGCTACACCTTC. This codes for CASSLVDTNYGYTF.

The rearrangement links TRBV11-2 to TRBJ1-1; D call uncertain. Germline CDR1 SGHAT, CDR2 FQNNGV. The CDR3 spans 14 residues. V was shortened by 7 bases and J by 10 bases, with 22 bases between the two germline ends. The CDR3, as DNA: TGTGCCAGCAACCTTGCCGGGGTGGGCATTCGAGCTTTCTTT. Protein: CASNLAGVGIRAFF.